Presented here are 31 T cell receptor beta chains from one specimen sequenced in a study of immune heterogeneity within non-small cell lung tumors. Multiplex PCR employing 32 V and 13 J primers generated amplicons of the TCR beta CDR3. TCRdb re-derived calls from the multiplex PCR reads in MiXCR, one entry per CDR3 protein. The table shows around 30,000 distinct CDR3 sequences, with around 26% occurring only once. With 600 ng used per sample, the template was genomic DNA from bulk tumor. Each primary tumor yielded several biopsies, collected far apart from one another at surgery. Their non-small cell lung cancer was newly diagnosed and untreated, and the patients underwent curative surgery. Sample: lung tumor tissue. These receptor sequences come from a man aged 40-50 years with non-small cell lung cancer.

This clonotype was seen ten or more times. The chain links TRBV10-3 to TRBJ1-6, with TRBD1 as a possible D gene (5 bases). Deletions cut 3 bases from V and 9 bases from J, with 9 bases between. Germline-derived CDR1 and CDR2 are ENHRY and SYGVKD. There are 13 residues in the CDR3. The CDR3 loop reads CAISDQGSSPLHF. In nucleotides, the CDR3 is TGTGCCATCAGTGATCAGGGAAGTTCACCCCTCCACTTT.

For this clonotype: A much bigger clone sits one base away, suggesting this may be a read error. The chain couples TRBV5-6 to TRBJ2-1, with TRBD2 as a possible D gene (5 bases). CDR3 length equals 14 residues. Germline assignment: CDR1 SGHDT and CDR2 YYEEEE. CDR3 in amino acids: CARSLSPLEVEQFF. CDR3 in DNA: TGTGCCAGGAGCTTAAGCCCCCTGGAGGTTGAGCAGTTCTTC. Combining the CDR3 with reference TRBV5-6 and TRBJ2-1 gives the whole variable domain DAGVTQSPTHLIKTRGQQVTLRCSPKSGHDTVSWYQQALGQGPQFIFQYYEEEERQRGNFPDRFSGHQFPNYSSELNVNALLLGDSALYLCARSLSPLEVEQFFGPGTRLTVL.

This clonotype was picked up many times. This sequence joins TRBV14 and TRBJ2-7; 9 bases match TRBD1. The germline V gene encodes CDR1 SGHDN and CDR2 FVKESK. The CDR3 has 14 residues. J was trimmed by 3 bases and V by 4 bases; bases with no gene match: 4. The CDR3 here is CASSLGTGSYEQYF. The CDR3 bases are TGTGCCAGCAGCCTTGGGACAGGGAGCTACGAGCAGTACTTC.

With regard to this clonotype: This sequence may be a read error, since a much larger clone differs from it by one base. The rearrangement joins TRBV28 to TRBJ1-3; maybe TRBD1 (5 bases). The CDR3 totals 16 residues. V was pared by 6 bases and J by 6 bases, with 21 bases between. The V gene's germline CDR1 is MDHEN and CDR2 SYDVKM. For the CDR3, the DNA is TGTGCCAGCAGAGGCCCTCTTCGGACACACGTAAACACCATATATTTT. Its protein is CASRGPLRTHVNTIYF.

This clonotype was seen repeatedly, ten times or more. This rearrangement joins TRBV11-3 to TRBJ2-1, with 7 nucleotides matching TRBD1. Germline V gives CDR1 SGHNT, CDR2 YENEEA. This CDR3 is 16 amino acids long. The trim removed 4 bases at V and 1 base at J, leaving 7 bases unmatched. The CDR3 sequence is CASSSAGTVSYNEQFF. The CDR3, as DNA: TGTGCCAGCAGCTCAGCCGGGACAGTATCCTACAATGAGCAGTTCTTC.

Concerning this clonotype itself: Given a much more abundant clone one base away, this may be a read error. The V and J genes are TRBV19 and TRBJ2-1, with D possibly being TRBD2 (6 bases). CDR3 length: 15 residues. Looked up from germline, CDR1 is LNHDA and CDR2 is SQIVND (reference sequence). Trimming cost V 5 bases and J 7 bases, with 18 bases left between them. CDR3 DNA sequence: TGTGCCAGTAGTCTTACTAGCAGGAGTGTTAATGAGCAGTTCTTC. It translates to CASSLTSRSVNEQFF.

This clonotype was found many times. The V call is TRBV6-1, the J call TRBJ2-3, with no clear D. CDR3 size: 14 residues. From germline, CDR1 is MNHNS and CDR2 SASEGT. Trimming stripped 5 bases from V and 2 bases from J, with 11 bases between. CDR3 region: CASSYTSHTDTQYF. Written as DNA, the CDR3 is TGTGCCAGCAGTTACACCAGTCACACAGATACGCAGTATTTT.

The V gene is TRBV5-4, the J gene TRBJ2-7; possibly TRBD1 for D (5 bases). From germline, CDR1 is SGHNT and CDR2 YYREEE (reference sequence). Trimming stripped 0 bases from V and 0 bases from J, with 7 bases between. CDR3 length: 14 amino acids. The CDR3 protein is CASSLEGISYEQYF. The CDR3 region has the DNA TGTGCCAGCAGCTTGGAGGGGATCTCCTACGAGCAGTACTTC.

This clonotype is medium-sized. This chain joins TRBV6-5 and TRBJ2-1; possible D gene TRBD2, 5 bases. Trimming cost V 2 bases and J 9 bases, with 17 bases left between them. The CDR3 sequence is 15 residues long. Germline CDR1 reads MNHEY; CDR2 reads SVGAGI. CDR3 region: CASSYKDFWRTEQFF. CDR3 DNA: TGTGCCAGCAGTTACAAGGACTTCTGGCGAACTGAGCAGTTCTTC.

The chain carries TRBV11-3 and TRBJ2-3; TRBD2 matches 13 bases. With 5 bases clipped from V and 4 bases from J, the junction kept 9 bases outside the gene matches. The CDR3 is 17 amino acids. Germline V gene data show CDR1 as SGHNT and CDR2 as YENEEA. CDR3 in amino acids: CASSTLAGGPESDTQYF. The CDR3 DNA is TGTGCCAGCAGCACACTAGCGGGAGGGCCTGAGTCAGATACGCAGTATTTT.

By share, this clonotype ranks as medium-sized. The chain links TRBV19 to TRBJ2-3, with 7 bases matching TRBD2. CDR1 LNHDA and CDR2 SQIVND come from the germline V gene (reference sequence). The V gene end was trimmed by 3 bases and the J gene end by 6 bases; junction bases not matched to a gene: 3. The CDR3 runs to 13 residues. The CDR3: CASSIPGRDTQYF. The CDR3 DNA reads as TGTGCCAGTAGTATCCCCGGGAGGGATACGCAGTATTTT.

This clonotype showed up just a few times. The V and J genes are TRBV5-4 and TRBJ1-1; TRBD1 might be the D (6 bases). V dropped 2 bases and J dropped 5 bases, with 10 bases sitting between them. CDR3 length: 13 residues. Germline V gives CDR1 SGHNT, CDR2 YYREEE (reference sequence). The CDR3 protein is CASSFDRQTEAFF. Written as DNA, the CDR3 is TGTGCCAGCAGCTTTGACAGGCAGACTGAAGCTTTCTTT.

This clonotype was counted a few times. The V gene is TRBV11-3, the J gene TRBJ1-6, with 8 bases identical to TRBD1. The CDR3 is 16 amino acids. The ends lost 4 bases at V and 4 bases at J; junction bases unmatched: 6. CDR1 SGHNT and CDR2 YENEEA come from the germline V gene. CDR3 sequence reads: CASSSGQGTYNSPLHF. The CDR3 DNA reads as TGTGCCAGCAGCTCCGGACAGGGCACTTATAATTCACCCCTCCACTTT.

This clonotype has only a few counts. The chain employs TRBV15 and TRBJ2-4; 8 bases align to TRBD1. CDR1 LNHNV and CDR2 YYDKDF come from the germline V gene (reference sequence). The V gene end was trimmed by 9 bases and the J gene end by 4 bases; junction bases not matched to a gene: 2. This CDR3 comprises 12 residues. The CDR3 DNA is TGTGCCACAGGACAGGGAAAAAACATTCAGTACTTC. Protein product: CATGQGKNIQYF. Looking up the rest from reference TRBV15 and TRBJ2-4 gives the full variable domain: DAMVIQNPRYQVTQFGKPVTLSCSQTLNHNVMYWYQQKSSQAPKLLFHYYDKDFNNEADTPDNFQSRRPNTSFCFLDIRSPGLGDTAMYLCATGQGKNIQYFGAGTRLSVL.

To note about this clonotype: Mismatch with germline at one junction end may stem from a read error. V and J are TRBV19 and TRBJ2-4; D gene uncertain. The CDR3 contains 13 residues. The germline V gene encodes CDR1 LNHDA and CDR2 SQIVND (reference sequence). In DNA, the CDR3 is TGTGCCAGTAGTATCGGAAACAAAAACATTCAGCACTTC. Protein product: CASSIGNKNIQHF. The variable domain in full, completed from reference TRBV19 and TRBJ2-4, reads DGGITQSPKYLFRKEGQNVTLSCEQNLNHDAMYWYRQDPGQGLRLIYYSQIVNDFQKGDIAEGYSVSREKKESFPLTVTSAQKNPTAFYLCASSIGNKNIQHFGAGTRLSVL.

CDR3 sequence: CASRATGGATSSEQFF. For the CDR3, the DNA is TGTGCCAGCAGAGCTACTGGCGGGGCTACAAGTTCCGAGCAGTTCTTC. The chain couples TRBV2 to TRBJ2-1; TRBD2 is a possible D gene (6 bases). In germline, CDR1 is SNHLY, CDR2 FYNNEI. This CDR3 region has 16 residues. V gave up 6 bases and J gave up 10 bases, with 25 bases separating them.

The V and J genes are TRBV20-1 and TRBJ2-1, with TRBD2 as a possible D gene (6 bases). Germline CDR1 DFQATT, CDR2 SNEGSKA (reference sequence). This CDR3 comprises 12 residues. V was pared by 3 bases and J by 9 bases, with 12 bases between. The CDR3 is CSARYRAGEQFF. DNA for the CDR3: TGCAGTGCTAGGTACCGAGCGGGTGAGCAGTTCTTC.

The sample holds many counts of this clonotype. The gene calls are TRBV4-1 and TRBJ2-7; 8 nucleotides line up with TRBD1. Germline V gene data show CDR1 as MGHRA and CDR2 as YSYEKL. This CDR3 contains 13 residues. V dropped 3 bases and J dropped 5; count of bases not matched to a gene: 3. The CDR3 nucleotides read TGCGCCAGCAGCCAGGTGGACAGGGACGAGCAGTACTTC. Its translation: CASSQVDRDEQYF.

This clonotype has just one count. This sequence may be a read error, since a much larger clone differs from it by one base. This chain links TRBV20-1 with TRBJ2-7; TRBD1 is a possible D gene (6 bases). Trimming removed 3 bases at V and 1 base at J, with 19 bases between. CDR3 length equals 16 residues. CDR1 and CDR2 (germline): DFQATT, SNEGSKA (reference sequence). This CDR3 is CSARGASARPSYEQYF. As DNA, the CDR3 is TGCAGTGCTAGGGGGGCTTCGGCAAGGCCGTCCTACGAGCAGTACTTC.

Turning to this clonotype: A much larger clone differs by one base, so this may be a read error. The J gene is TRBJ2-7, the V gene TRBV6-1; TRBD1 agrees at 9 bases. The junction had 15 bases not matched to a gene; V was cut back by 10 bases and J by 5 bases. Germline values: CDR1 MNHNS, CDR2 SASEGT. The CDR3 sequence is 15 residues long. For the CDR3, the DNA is TGTGCCAACAGCACCCCGGGACAGGGATCTCACGAGCAGTACTTC. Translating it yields CANSTPGQGSHEQYF.

The CDR3 is CSARDDRAYGYTF. CDR3 nucleotide sequence: TGCAGTGCTAGAGATGACAGGGCCTATGGCTACACCTTC. The chain links TRBV20-1 to TRBJ1-2, with 7 bases that match TRBD1. Germline CDR1 reads DFQATT; CDR2 reads SNEGSKA (reference sequence). V trimming: 0 bases; J trimming: 4 bases; junction bases outside the gene matches: 2. This CDR3 spans 13 amino acids.

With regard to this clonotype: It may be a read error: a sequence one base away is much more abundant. The CDR3 region has the DNA TGTGCCAGCAGCCAAGATGTGGGGCAAGGAGGAGTAAATTGCTACACCTTC. Amino acid sequence: CASSQDVGQGGVNCYTF. The chain has TRBV14 and TRBJ1-2; D possibly corresponds to TRBD1 (5 bases). The CDR3 consists of 17 residues. Germline-derived CDR1 and CDR2 are SGHDN and FVKESK. The V gene lost 0 bases and the J gene lost 9 bases, with 23 bases spanning the gap.

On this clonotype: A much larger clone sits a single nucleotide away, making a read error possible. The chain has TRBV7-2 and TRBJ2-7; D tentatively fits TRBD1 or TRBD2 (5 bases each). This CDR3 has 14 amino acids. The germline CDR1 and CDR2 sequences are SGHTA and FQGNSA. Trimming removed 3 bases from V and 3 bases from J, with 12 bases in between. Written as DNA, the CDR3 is TGTGCCAGCAGCTTGGGACCGACGATCTACGAGCAGTACTTC. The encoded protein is CASSLGPTIYEQYF.

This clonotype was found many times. The CDR3, as DNA: TGTGCCAGCAGCACAACAGGGAGCACTGAAGCTTTCTTT. Protein product: CASSTTGSTEAFF. This chain joins TRBV7-2 and TRBJ1-1; TRBD1 is a possible D gene (6 bases). The CDR3 contains 13 residues. Germline CDR1 reads SGHTA; CDR2 reads FQGNSA. V gave up 5 bases and J gave up 4 bases, with 11 bases separating them.

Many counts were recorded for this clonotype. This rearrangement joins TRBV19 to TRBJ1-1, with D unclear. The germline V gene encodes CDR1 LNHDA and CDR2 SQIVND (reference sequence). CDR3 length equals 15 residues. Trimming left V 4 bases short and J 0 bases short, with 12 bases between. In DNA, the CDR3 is TGTGCCAGTAGTAGGGGTGGTTTTGTGAACACTGAAGCTTTCTTT. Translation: CASSRGGFVNTEAFF. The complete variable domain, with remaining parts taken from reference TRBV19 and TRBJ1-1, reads DGGITQSPKYLFRKEGQNVTLSCEQNLNHDAMYWYRQDPGQGLRLIYYSQIVNDFQKGDIAEGYSVSREKKESFPLTVTSAQKNPTAFYLCASSRGGFVNTEAFFGQGTRLTVV.

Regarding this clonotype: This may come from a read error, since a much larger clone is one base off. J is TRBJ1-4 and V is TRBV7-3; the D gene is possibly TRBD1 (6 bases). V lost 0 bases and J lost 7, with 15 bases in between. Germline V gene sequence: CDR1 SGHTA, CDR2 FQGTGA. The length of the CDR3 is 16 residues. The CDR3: CASSLTGAVGSEKLFF. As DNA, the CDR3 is TGTGCCAGCAGCTTAACGGGGGCCGTCGGTTCTGAAAAACTGTTTTTT. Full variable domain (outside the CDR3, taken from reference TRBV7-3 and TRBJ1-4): GAGVSQTPSNKVTEKGKYVELRCDPISGHTALYWYRQSLGQGPEFLIYFQGTGAADDSGLPNDRFFAVRPEGSVSTLKIQRTERGDSAVYLCASSLTGAVGSEKLFFGSGTQLSVL.

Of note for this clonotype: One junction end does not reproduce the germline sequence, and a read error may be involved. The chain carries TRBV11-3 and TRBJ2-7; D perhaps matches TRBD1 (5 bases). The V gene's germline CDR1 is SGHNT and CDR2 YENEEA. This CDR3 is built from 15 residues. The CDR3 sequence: CVSSLGASMGYEQYF. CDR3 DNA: TGTGTCAGCAGCTTAGGGGCCTCCATGGGCTACGAGCAGTACTTC.

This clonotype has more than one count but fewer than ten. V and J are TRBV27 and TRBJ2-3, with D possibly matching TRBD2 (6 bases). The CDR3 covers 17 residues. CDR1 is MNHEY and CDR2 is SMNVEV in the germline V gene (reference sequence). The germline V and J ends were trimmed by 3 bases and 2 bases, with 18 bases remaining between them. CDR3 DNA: TGTGCCAGCAGTTTTGGGGTCGAGACTAGTTTCACAGATACGCAGTATTTT. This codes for CASSFGVETSFTDTQYF.

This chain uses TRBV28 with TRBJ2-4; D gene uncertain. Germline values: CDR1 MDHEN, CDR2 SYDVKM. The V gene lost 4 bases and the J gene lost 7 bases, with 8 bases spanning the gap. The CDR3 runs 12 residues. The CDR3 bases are TGTGCCAGCAGTTGGGGTGCTAACATTCAGTACTTC. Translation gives CASSWGANIQYF.

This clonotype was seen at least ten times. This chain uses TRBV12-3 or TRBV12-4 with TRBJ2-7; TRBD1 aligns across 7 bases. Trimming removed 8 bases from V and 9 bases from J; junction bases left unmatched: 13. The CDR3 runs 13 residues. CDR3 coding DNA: TGTGCCAGCCAGGACAGGACCTCTCGTTGGCAGTACTTC. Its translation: CASQDRTSRWQYF.

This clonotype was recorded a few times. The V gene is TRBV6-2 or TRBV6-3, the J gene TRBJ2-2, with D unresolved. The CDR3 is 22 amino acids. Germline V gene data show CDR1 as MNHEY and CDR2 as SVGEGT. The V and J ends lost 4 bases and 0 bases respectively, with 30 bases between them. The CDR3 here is CASSLFLAGGKKTSTNTGELFF. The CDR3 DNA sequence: TGTGCCAGCAGTTTGTTTTTAGCCGGCGGTAAGAAAACATCGACGAACACCGGGGAGCTGTTTTTT.